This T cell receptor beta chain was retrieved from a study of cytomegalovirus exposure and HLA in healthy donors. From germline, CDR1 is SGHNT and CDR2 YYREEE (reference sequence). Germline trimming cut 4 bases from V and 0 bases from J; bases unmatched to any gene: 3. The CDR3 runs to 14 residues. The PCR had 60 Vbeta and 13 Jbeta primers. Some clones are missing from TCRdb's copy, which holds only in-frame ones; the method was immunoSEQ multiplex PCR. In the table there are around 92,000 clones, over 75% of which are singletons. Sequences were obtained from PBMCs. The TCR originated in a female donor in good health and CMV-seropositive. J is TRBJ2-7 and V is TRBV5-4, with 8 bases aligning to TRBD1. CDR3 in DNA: TGTGCCAGCAGCCAACAGGGGGGCTCCTACGAGCAGTACTTC. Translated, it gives CASSQQGGSYEQYF.